Following are 19 T cell receptor beta chains from one sample sequenced in a study of a mutant IDH1 vaccine in newly diagnosed glioma. Which antigens these TCRs recognize remains unknown. Sample time point: week 11, during vaccination. Each dose delivered 300 ug of mutant IDH1 20-mer peptide subcutaneously with imiquimod. Repertoires were generated with immunoSEQ multiplex PCR, while TCRdb's copy carries only in-frame clones and drops some. Here the sample spans tens of thousands of clones, 80% being singletons. The sequencing used PBMCs, collected from a glioma patient whose treatment included an IDH1 peptide vaccine. These receptors came from a man aged 50 to 60 with glioma.

Only a few counts were recorded for this clone. The chain uses TRBV19 and TRBJ2-7; D ambiguous. Per germline, CDR1 LNHDA and CDR2 SQIVND (reference sequence). The germline V and J ends were trimmed by 1 base and 2 bases, with 12 bases remaining between them. This CDR3 is built from 15 residues. Here the CDR3 DNA reads TGTGCCAGTAGTATAGGAGGTCAGTTCCCCTACGAGCAGTACTTC. This codes for CASSIGGQFPYEQYF.

The V call is TRBV6-5, the J call TRBJ2-5; D perhaps matches TRBD2 (5 bases). Trimming pared 4 bases from V and 5 bases from J, leaving 14 bases between. The germline CDR1 and CDR2 sequences are MNHEY and SVGAGI. CDR3 size: 14 residues. The CDR3 DNA sequence: TGTGCCAGCAGTTTTAGAAGGCCGGGGGAGACCCAGTACTTC. Translated, it gives CASSFRRPGETQYF.

This chain connects TRBV7-9 to TRBJ1-3, with D perhaps matching TRBD1 (6 bases). CDR1 and CDR2 from the germline V gene are SEHNR and FQNEAQ (reference sequence). The CDR3 runs to 15 residues. Trimming took off 5 bases at V and 0 bases at J, with 11 bases between the two ends. This CDR3 reads CASSGGTPSGNTIYF. The CDR3 DNA is TGTGCCAGCAGCGGAGGGACACCCTCTGGAAACACCATATATTTT.

V is TRBV6-6 and J is TRBJ1-1, with D unresolved. This CDR3 is 15 amino acids long. Between the trimmed V and J ends, which lost 2 bases and 6 bases, there was a span of 16 bases. Germline V gene sequence: CDR1 MNHNY, CDR2 SVGAGI (reference sequence). The CDR3 DNA reads as TGTGCCAGCAGTTACACGGGAAGGGAAAACGCTGAAGCTTTCTTT. Residues: CASSYTGRENAEAFF.

This clone was seen once. The chain uses TRBV5-1 and TRBJ2-1; 14 nucleotides match TRBD2. CDR1 is SGHRS, CDR2 YFSETQ, per germline. The ends lost 6 bases at V and 8 bases at J; junction bases unmatched: 10. The CDR3 totals 16 residues. As DNA, the CDR3 is TGCGCCAGCATAACGGGGACTAGCGGGAGTAGCCATGAGCAGTTCTTC. Its protein product is CASITGTSGSSHEQFF.

The chain is built from TRBV2 and TRBJ2-1, with 11 bases identical to TRBD2. This CDR3 contains 16 residues. Trimming removed 5 bases from V and 4 bases from J; junction bases left unmatched: 7. Germline V gene lookup returns CDR1 SNHLY and CDR2 FYNNEI. The CDR3 sequence is CASSPSGLAGYNEQFF. The CDR3 DNA is TGTGCCAGCAGTCCAAGCGGACTAGCGGGTTACAATGAGCAGTTCTTC.

The sample holds a few counts of this clone. The gene calls are TRBV2 and TRBJ1-1; no reliable D call. Germline assignment: CDR1 SNHLY and CDR2 FYNNEI. This CDR3 has 14 amino acids. V gave up 6 bases and J gave up 11 bases, with 22 bases separating them. The CDR3 loop is CASRWGIRTRLAFF. As DNA, the CDR3 is TGTGCCAGCAGGTGGGGTATAAGGACGCGGCTGGCTTTCTTT.

The V and J genes are TRBV6-1 and TRBJ2-5; D is undetermined. Germline loops: CDR1 MNHNS, CDR2 SASEGT. This CDR3 spans 12 amino acids. The ends were cut back, 8 bases at V and 0 bases at J, with 7 bases in the middle. The CDR3 loop reads CASLKYQETQYF. The DNA of the CDR3 is TGTGCCAGCCTAAAGTACCAAGAGACCCAGTACTTC.

The J gene is TRBJ2-5, the V gene TRBV7-7; TRBD1 or TRBD2 may be the D gene (5 bases each). Germline assignment: CDR1 SSHAT and CDR2 FNYEAQ (reference sequence). Trimming removed 1 base at V and 5 bases at J, with 8 bases between. This CDR3 has 13 residues. The chain's CDR3 is CASSLGGPETQYF. The CDR3 DNA sequence: TGTGCCAGCAGCTTAGGGGGACCCGAGACCCAGTACTTC. Variable domain in full (rest from reference TRBV7-7 and TRBJ2-5): GAGVSQSPRYKVTKRGQDVTLRCDPISSHATLYWYQQALGQGPEFLTYFNYEAQPDKSGLPSDRFSAERPEGSISTLTIQRTEQRDSAMYRCASSLGGPETQYFGPGTRLLVL.

CDR3 nucleotide sequence: TGCGCCAGCAACTTCGGGCAGGGCTACGAGCAGTACTTC. Translation gives CASNFGQGYEQYF. The J gene is TRBJ2-7, the V gene TRBV5-1, with a weak D call TRBD1 (5 bases). CDR3 length: 13 amino acids. The V gene lost 6 bases and the J gene lost 3 bases, with 13 bases spanning the gap. Germline-derived CDR1 and CDR2 are SGHRS and YFSETQ.

The V call is TRBV5-6, the J call TRBJ1-4; the D gene is possibly TRBD1 (5 bases). This CDR3 spans 15 amino acids. Trimming pared 4 bases from V and 5 bases from J, leaving 15 bases between. Germline CDR1 SGHDT, CDR2 YYEEEE. CDR3: CASSEVGGGNEKLFF. The DNA of the CDR3 is TGTGCCAGCAGCGAGGTCGGCGGGGGAAATGAAAAACTGTTTTTT.

The chain has TRBV9 and TRBJ2-5, with TRBD2 matching over 7 bases. Per the germline V gene, CDR1 is SGDLS and CDR2 is YYNGEE. J gave up 1 base and V 2 bases, and 8 bases lay outside the gene matches. CDR3 length: 16 amino acids. CDR3: CASSVEWEGPQETQYF. The CDR3, as DNA: TGTGCCAGCAGCGTCGAATGGGAGGGCCCCCAAGAGACCCAGTACTTC.

In its sample, this clone was seen a few times. The rearrangement uses TRBV4-2 and TRBJ1-1; D gene uncertain. V was trimmed by 4 bases and J by 4 bases, leaving 25 bases between them. The CDR3 spans 18 residues. Germline V gene sequence: CDR1 LGHNA, CDR2 YNFKEQ. The CDR3 DNA sequence: TGTGCCAGCAGCCCGGTTGGCCAACAGCAACCGTGGAGCACTGAAGCTTTCTTT. Amino acids: CASSPVGQQQPWSTEAFF.

The V call is TRBV10-3, the J call TRBJ2-7; perhaps TRBD1 as D (5 bases). This CDR3 is built from 15 residues. The germline V gene encodes CDR1 ENHRY and CDR2 SYGVKD. V gave up 10 bases and J gave up 6 bases, with 25 bases separating them. The CDR3 is CATTRDSARPPEQYF. CDR3 nucleotide sequence: TGTGCCACAACCCGTGACAGCGCCAGGCCACCCGAGCAGTACTTC.

The rearrangement links TRBV9 to TRBJ2-1, with TRBD2 as a possible D gene (6 bases). The CDR3 extends over 15 amino acids. Trimming left V 0 bases short and J 4 bases short, with 11 bases between. Per the germline V gene, CDR1 is SGDLS and CDR2 is YYNGEE. The CDR3 spells CASSVEGRGYNEQFF. In DNA form, the CDR3 reads TGTGCCAGCAGCGTAGAAGGCCGGGGGTACAATGAGCAGTTCTTC.

The chain links TRBV4-1 to TRBJ2-7, with D unresolved. With 6 bases removed from V and 4 bases from J, the gap between germline ends came to 22 bases. This CDR3 spans 16 amino acids. The germline V gene has CDR1 MGHRA and CDR2 YSYEKL. The CDR3 is CASSPSERKGSYEQYF. The DNA for the CDR3 is TGCGCCAGCAGTCCCTCAGAAAGAAAGGGCTCGTACGAGCAGTACTTC.

The chain recombines TRBV5-5 with TRBJ2-1; possibly TRBD2 for D (5 bases). The CDR3 runs to 15 residues. V lost 2 bases and J lost 9, with 18 bases in between. Germline assignment: CDR1 SGHKS and CDR2 YYEKEE (reference sequence). CDR3 in amino acids: CASSFGLQTYGEQFF. CDR3 coding DNA: TGTGCCAGCAGCTTCGGACTGCAGACCTACGGTGAGCAGTTCTTC.

This rearrangement joins TRBV18 to TRBJ2-3; 7 bases are a match to TRBD2. The germline V gene encodes CDR1 KGHSH and CDR2 LQKENI. This CDR3 is 13 amino acids long. J was trimmed by 4 bases and V by 2 bases; bases with no gene match: 0. The CDR3 region is CASSPAGADTQYF. CDR3 DNA sequence: TGTGCCAGCTCACCAGCGGGAGCAGATACGCAGTATTTT.

This chain joins TRBV7-2 and TRBJ1-5; perhaps TRBD1 as D (6 bases). Per the germline V gene, CDR1 is SGHTA and CDR2 is FQGNSA. The CDR3 length is 15 residues. V was cut by 1 base and J by 3 bases, with 10 bases left in between. The CDR3 reads CASSLGQALNQPQHF. The CDR3 nucleotides read TGTGCCAGCAGCTTAGGACAGGCCCTCAATCAGCCCCAGCATTTT.